Presented here are 11 T cell receptor beta chains from one specimen sequenced in a study of cytomegalovirus exposure and HLA in healthy donors. Vbeta (60) and Jbeta (13) primers were used in the PCR. Sequenced by immunoSEQ multiplex PCR; TCRdb stores in-frame clones only, minus some. The repertoire holds about 55,000 clones, with 60% to 80% as singletons. The sample was PBMCs. The receptors shown here come from a female donor in good health and CMV-seronegative.

V and J are TRBV12-5 and TRBJ1-1; 7 bases match TRBD1. V gave up 5 bases and J gave up 1 base; unmatched junction bases: 4. The CDR3 totals 14 residues. From germline, CDR1 is LGHNT and CDR2 FRNRAP. The CDR3 here is CASGTGAENTEAFF. The CDR3 DNA is TGTGCTAGTGGTACAGGGGCCGAGAACACTGAAGCTTTCTTT.

As concerns this clone: The limits of the CDR3 on the DNA are not certain, so only TCRdb's listed CDR3 is given. The chain uses TRBV4-2 and TRBJ1-2. CDR1 LGHNA and CDR2 YNFKEQ come from the germline V gene. The CDR3 is 16 residues long, counting both termini. CDR3 sequence: CASSQDFGEAYYGYTF.

The chain employs TRBV5-6 and TRBJ2-1, with 9 nucleotides matching TRBD2. V shed 3 bases and J 3 bases; nucleotides not matched to a gene: 7. Germline V gene data show CDR1 as SGHDT and CDR2 as YYEEEE. The CDR3 spans 16 residues. CDR3 in DNA: TGTGCCAGCAGCTCCCGAGGAGCGGGAGGCTACAATGAGCAGTTCTTC. Translating gives CASSSRGAGGYNEQFF.

V and J are TRBV5-1 and TRBJ1-1; D is perhaps TRBD1 (5 bases). Germline V CDR1 and CDR2: SGHRS, YFSETQ. The V end was cut by 0 bases, the J end by 4 bases, with 13 bases between. This CDR3 comprises 15 residues. Here the CDR3 DNA reads TGCGCCAGCAGCTTGGATGTCGGGGGAGGCACTGAAGCTTTCTTT. It is translated as CASSLDVGGGTEAFF.

Comments on this clone: A read error may account for a junction end that differs from germline. CDR3 in DNA: TGTGCTAGCAGACGCGGGACAGGGTCGGACGAAAAACTGTTTTTT. This gives the protein CASRRGTGSDEKLFF. The J gene is TRBJ1-4, the V gene TRBV7-7; 9 nucleotides align to TRBD1. Germline V CDR1 and CDR2: SSHAT, FNYEAQ (reference sequence). CDR3 length equals 15 residues. The whole variable domain, filled in from reference TRBV7-7 and TRBJ1-4, reads GAGVSQSPRYKVTKRGQDVTLRCDPISSHATLYWYQQALGQGPEFLTYFNYEAQPDKSGLPSDRFSAERPEGSISTLTIQRTEQRDSAMYRCASRRGTGSDEKLFFGSGTQLSVL.

The CDR3 nucleotides read TGTGCCAGCAGCTTAATGGTGGGGGCCCCAGATACGCAGTATTTT. Translating it yields CASSLMVGAPDTQYF. V and J are TRBV7-3 and TRBJ2-3; D perhaps matches TRBD1 (6 bases). The CDR3 covers 15 residues. CDR1 and CDR2 from the germline V gene are SGHTA and FQGTGA. Between the trimmed V and J ends, which lost 1 base and 4 bases, there was a span of 12 bases.

Regarding this clone: The same CDR3 also results from other DNA sequences found in this sample. This rearrangement joins TRBV15 to TRBJ1-5, with D unclear. CDR1 is LNHNV, CDR2 YYDKDF, per germline (reference sequence). The CDR3 has 15 amino acids. V was clipped by 0 bases and J by 2 bases, with 8 bases between them. In DNA form, the CDR3 reads TGTGCCACCAGCAGAGATCCGGGTGGCAATCAGCCCCAGCATTTT. Translated, it gives CATSRDPGGNQPQHF.

This clone was seen more than once but under ten times. The J gene is TRBJ1-4, the V gene TRBV27, with 10 bases aligning to TRBD1. Germline CDR1 reads MNHEY; CDR2 reads SMNVEV (reference sequence). Trimming removed 3 bases from V and 10 bases from J; junction bases left unmatched: 8. The CDR3 covers 15 residues. CDR3 coding DNA: TGTGCCAGCAGTTTGGGGACAGGGGAAATTGGAAAACTGTTTTTT. Amino acid sequence: CASSLGTGEIGKLFF. Full variable domain (outside the CDR3, taken from reference TRBV27 and TRBJ1-4): EAQVTQNPRYLITVTGKKLTVTCSQNMNHEYMSWYRQDPGLGLRQIYYSMNVEVTDKGDVPEGYKVSRKEKRNFPLILESPSPNQTSLYFCASSLGTGEIGKLFFGSGTQLSVL.

This clone was picked up a small number of times. The V call is TRBV5-6, the J call TRBJ2-3; D unresolved. V lost 3 bases, J lost 2 bases, and 16 bases lay in between. CDR3 size: 16 residues. Germline values: CDR1 SGHDT, CDR2 YYEEEE. The CDR3 nucleotides are TGTGCCAGCAGCTCGACTCTCCCTCTAACCACAGATACGCAGTATTTT. Translation: CASSSTLPLTTDTQYF.

The chain recombines TRBV5-1 with TRBJ2-7, with 8 bases lining up with TRBD2. The CDR3 loop spans 15 amino acids. Trimming removed 6 bases from V and 3 bases from J; junction bases left unmatched: 11. Germline V gene lookup returns CDR1 SGHRS and CDR2 YFSETQ. As DNA, the CDR3 is TGCGCCAGCAAAAACAGGAGCGGGAGCATCTACGAGCAGTACTTC. Translation: CASKNRSGSIYEQYF.

This chain connects TRBV15 to TRBJ2-5; 8 bases are a match to TRBD2. V was clipped by 4 bases and J by 4 bases; unmatched bases: 5. The CDR3 runs to 14 residues. Germline CDR1 reads LNHNV; CDR2 reads YYDKDF (reference sequence). Here the CDR3 DNA reads TGTGCCACCAGCAAGGGACTAGGGGTAGAGACCCAGTACTTC. Its protein product is CATSKGLGVETQYF.